These 20 T cell receptor beta chains were sequenced from one sample in a study of vaccination and CD4 T cells after COVID-19 (dated by TCRdb to between 2021 and 2022). The library was produced with PCR. TCRdb shows the sequencer as Illumina iSeq 100. TCR sequencing of DNA from cultured CD4+ T cells used the Oncomine TCR Beta short-read assay at the Johns Hopkins FTIC core. Clones were called with MiXCR by TCRdb after fastp trimmed the public reads at Q25, and only in-frame beta chains were retained. Identical CDR3 proteins give one entry, which carries the most common genes and DNA. For this sample there are around 15,000 distinct CDR3 sequences; about two fifths appear just once. The ten largest clones take up roughly 6.6% of the sample. In light of the paper, this sample's treatment or condition label describes: roughly 10-day PBMC culture with coronavirus spike peptide pools or control peptides (ViraFEST assay).

These receptors' targets are unknown. Sequences were derived from CD4+ T cells from blood, cultured in vitro, sampled after SARS-CoV-2 vaccination. These receptors were collected from a human donor who had recovered from COVID-19.

CDR3 nucleotides: TGTGCCAGCAGCTTTCTGACAGGGAGCTCCTACAATGAGCAGTTCTTC. Its translation: CASSFLTGSSYNEQFF. V gene TRBV7-8 combines with J gene TRBJ2-1; TRBD1 matches at 7 bases. Germline V CDR1 and CDR2: SGHVS, FQNEAQ. Unmatched junction bases numbered 5, after V lost 3 bases and J lost 0 bases. This CDR3 region has 16 residues.

The rearrangement links TRBV7-2 to TRBJ2-1, with 11 bases lining up with TRBD2. Germline V lookup: CDR1 SGHTA, CDR2 FQGNSA. The length of the CDR3 is 16 residues. V shed 6 bases, J shed 8 bases, and the junction held 12 bases outside the gene matches. The CDR3 is CASSSVGLADVDEQFF. CDR3 nucleotides: TGTGCCAGCAGTTCAGTGGGACTAGCGGATGTAGATGAGCAGTTCTTC.

This clonotype was recorded a few times. J is TRBJ2-3 and V is TRBV20-1; unclear D gene. The CDR3 has 10 residues. Per germline, CDR1 DFQATT and CDR2 SNEGSKA (reference sequence). The ends were cut back, 5 bases at V and 3 bases at J, with 3 bases in the middle. The CDR3 DNA sequence: TGCAGTGCTTGGACAGATACGCAGTATTTT. This gives the protein CSAWTDTQYF.

V usage is TRBV29-1 and J usage is TRBJ1-1; no definite D call. This CDR3 contains 15 residues. V lost 3 bases and J lost 1, with 15 bases in between. The germline V gene has CDR1 SQVTM and CDR2 ANQGSEA. DNA of the CDR3: TGCAGCGTTGATCGGTCGGCAGGACCGAACACTGAAGCTTTCTTT. Encoded protein: CSVDRSAGPNTEAFF.

This chain joins TRBV7-9 and TRBJ2-3, with 8 bases that match TRBD2. This CDR3 has 17 residues. V shed 1 base and J 3 bases; nucleotides not matched to a gene: 9. Germline lookup yields CDR1 SEHNR and CDR2 FQNEAQ (reference sequence). DNA for the CDR3: TGTGCCAGCAGCTTAGGGGCCAGCGGGAGTGGGACAGATACGCAGTATTTT. It translates to CASSLGASGSGTDTQYF.

This clonotype was seen only a few times. The CDR3, as DNA: TGTGCCAGCAGTTCCCCCCCGGCGAGGCCAGATACGCAGTATTTT. This encodes CASSSPPARPDTQYF. The V gene is TRBV28, the J gene TRBJ2-3, with no clear D. Looked up from germline, CDR1 is MDHEN and CDR2 is SYDVKM. V was pared by 4 bases and J by 4 bases, with 15 bases between. The CDR3 spans 15 residues.

This clonotype appeared a single time. This chain joins TRBV5-1 and TRBJ1-5; D gene uncertain. In germline, CDR1 is SGHRS, CDR2 YFSETQ. V lost 4 bases, J lost 5 bases, and 16 bases lay in between. The CDR3 covers 15 residues. The CDR3 DNA sequence: TGCGCCAGCAGCCCGACTGGGCAGCCCCATCAGCCCCAGCATTTT. Encoded protein: CASSPTGQPHQPQHF.

As for this clonotype: This sequence may be a read error, since a much larger clone differs from it by one base. The rearrangement joins TRBV20-1 to TRBJ2-5; D might be TRBD1 (5 bases). The CDR3 is 16 amino acids. Trimming left V 6 bases short and J 0 bases short, with 20 bases between. CDR1 is DFQATT, CDR2 SNEGSKA, per germline (reference sequence). The CDR3 reads CSAEPGFDSYQETQYF. The CDR3 region has the DNA TGCAGTGCCGAACCAGGGTTTGACTCTTACCAAGAGACCCAGTACTTC.

The CDR3: CASSLDPAKNIQYF. CDR3 DNA sequence: TGTGCCAGCAGTTTAGATCCAGCCAAAAACATTCAGTACTTC. This chain joins TRBV27 and TRBJ2-4; the D is unclear. The ends were cut back, 2 bases at V and 0 bases at J, with 5 bases in the middle. The CDR3 has 14 amino acids. The V gene's germline CDR1 is MNHEY and CDR2 SMNVEV (reference sequence).

The chain is built from TRBV7-9 and TRBJ1-3, with TRBD1 identical over 11 bases. Germline V gives CDR1 SEHNR, CDR2 FQNEAQ (reference sequence). CDR3 length: 15 residues. V was pared by 4 bases and J by 4 bases, with 3 bases of the junction left unmatched. The DNA for the CDR3 is TGTGCCAGCAGCTCGGGACAGGGGGACGGAAACACCATATATTTT. Protein product: CASSSGQGDGNTIYF.

The rearrangement uses TRBV7-8 and TRBJ2-7; 9 bases agree with TRBD2. Germline lookup yields CDR1 SGHVS and CDR2 FQNEAQ. The trim removed 7 bases at V and 3 bases at J, leaving 7 bases unmatched. CDR3 length: 14 residues. The CDR3 spells CASTLTSGDYEQYF. The DNA for the CDR3 is TGTGCCAGCACCCTGACTAGCGGAGACTACGAGCAGTACTTC.

This clonotype was seen only a few times. V usage is TRBV20-1 and J usage is TRBJ2-1, with a weak D call TRBD2 (5 bases). The germline V gene encodes CDR1 DFQATT and CDR2 SNEGSKA (reference sequence). This CDR3 region has 11 residues. The V end was cut by 2 bases, the J end by 8 bases, with 7 bases between. CDR3 coding DNA: TGCAGTGCTAGAATGGACTATGAGCAGTTCTTC. It is translated as CSARMDYEQFF.

The chain links TRBV28 to TRBJ2-7; D unresolved. With 7 bases removed from V and 3 bases from J, the gap between germline ends came to 16 bases. The germline gives CDR1 MDHEN, CDR2 SYDVKM. The CDR3 consists of 14 residues. The CDR3 is CASTNPTLIYEQYF. DNA of the CDR3: TGTGCCAGCACTAACCCGACTCTGATCTACGAGCAGTACTTC.

This clonotype showed up just a few times. V is TRBV20-1 and J is TRBJ1-1; D might be TRBD1 (6 bases). Germline CDR1 reads DFQATT; CDR2 reads SNEGSKA (reference sequence). This CDR3 is built from 13 residues. V was shortened by 4 bases and J by 1 base, with 10 bases between the two germline ends. The CDR3 protein is CSATGQWNTEAFF. DNA of the CDR3: TGCAGTGCTACGGGACAATGGAACACTGAAGCTTTCTTT.

The chain employs TRBV18 and TRBJ2-2; D not resolved. CDR1 KGHSH and CDR2 LQKENI come from the germline V gene. V lost 1 base to trimming and J lost 6 bases, with 3 bases between them. This CDR3 spans 12 amino acids. CDR3 in DNA: TGTGCCAGCTCACCACAGGCCGGGGAGCTGTTTTTT. Translating gives CASSPQAGELFF.

In DNA form, the CDR3 reads TGTGCCAGCTCCAGTTTCGGAGGTGGCACAGATACGCAGTATTTT. Its translation: CASSSFGGGTDTQYF. The V gene is TRBV7-2, the J gene TRBJ2-3, with D maybe TRBD2 (5 bases). Germline CDR1 and CDR2: SGHTA and FQGNSA. V dropped 8 bases and J dropped 1 base, with 16 bases sitting between them. The CDR3 runs to 15 residues.

The CDR3 is CASSLSGDTQYF. The DNA of the CDR3 is TGTGCCAGCAGCTTATCAGGGGATACGCAGTATTTT. The V and J genes are TRBV11-2 and TRBJ2-3; maybe TRBD1 (5 bases). Trimming took 2 bases from V and 6 from J, leaving 6 bases between them. The CDR3 totals 12 residues. Germline V lookup: CDR1 SGHAT, CDR2 FQNNGV.

The V gene is TRBV15, the J gene TRBJ2-2; 7 nucleotides align to TRBD1. Trimming cost V 2 bases and J 3 bases; bases outside gene matches: 0. The CDR3 is made up of 14 amino acids. Germline CDR1 reads LNHNV; CDR2 reads YYDKDF (reference sequence). This CDR3 reads CATSRQGDTGELFF. The CDR3 coding sequence is TGTGCCACCAGCAGACAGGGGGACACCGGGGAGCTGTTTTTT.

This clonotype has a handful of counts. The rearrangement links TRBV7-9 to TRBJ2-6; 12 bases are shared with TRBD1. The CDR3 consists of 17 residues. Germline lookup yields CDR1 SEHNR and CDR2 FQNEAQ (reference sequence). The trim removed 5 bases at V and 2 bases at J, leaving 4 bases unmatched. The CDR3 here is CASSPGQGATGANVLTF. The CDR3 region has the DNA TGTGCCAGCAGCCCGGGACAGGGGGCGACTGGGGCCAACGTCCTGACTTTC.

This clonotype turned up a few times. This chain connects TRBV6-1 to TRBJ1-2; TRBD1 is a possible D gene (6 bases). The V and J ends lost 2 bases and 3 bases respectively, with 25 bases between them. This CDR3 has 19 amino acids. Germline V gene sequence: CDR1 MNHNS, CDR2 SASEGT. The CDR3, as DNA: TGTGCCAGCAGTGAAAGGCCGTCGAGCGGGGGCGGAGGTCACTATGGCTACACCTTC. Its protein product is CASSERPSSGGGGHYGYTF.